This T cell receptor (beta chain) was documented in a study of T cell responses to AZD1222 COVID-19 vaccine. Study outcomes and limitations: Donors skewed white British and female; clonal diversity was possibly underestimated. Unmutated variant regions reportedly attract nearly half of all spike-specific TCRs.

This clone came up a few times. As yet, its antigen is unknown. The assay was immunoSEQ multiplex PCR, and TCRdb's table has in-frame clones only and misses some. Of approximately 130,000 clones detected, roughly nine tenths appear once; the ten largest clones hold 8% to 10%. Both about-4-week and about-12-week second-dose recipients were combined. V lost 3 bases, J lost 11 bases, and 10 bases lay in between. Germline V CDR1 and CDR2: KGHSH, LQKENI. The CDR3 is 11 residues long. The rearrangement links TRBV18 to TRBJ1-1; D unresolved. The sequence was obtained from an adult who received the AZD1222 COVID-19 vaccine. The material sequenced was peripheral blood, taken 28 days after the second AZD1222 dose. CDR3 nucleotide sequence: TGTGCCAGCTCACCGGACCGAGACGCTTTCTTT. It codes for CASSPDRDAFF.